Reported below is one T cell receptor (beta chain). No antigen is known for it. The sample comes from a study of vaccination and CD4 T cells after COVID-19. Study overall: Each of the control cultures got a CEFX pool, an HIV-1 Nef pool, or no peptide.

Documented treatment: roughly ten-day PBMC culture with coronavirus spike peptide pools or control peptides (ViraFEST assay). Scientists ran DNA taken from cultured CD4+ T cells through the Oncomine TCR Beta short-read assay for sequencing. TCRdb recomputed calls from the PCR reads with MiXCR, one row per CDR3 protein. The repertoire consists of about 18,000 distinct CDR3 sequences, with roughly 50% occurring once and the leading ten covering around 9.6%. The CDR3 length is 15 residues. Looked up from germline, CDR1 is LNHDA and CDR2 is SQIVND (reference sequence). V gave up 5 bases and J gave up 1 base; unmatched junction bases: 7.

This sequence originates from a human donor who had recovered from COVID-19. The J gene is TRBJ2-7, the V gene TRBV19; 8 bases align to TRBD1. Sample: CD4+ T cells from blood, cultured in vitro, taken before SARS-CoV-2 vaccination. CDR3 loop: CASSPLWTGSYEQYF. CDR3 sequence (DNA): TGTGCCAGTAGTCCACTGTGGACAGGGTCCTACGAGCAGTACTTC.